This is a list of T cell receptor beta chains from one sample in a study of identical twins. Each CDR3 protein gets one entry after TCRdb re-called the 5' RACE reads with MiXCR. The data hold some 560,000 distinct CDR3 sequences, with approximately 10% observed a single time. These data also featured in a second study, about yellow fever vaccine responses in identical twins.

Sequencing was performed on PBMCs. The origin of the receptors is a woman younger than 35 in good health. The CDR3 runs from the conserved cysteine through the conserved F or W.

V: TRBV6-4
J: TRBJ2-2
CDR3: CASSDSETGTTGELFF

V: TRBV5-1
J: TRBJ1-4
CDR3: CASSLAWGREEKLFF

V: TRBV15
J: TRBJ1-1
CDR3: CATRHRGRTEAFF

V: TRBV29-1
J: TRBJ2-5
CDR3: CSAGDETQYF

V: TRBV5-5
J: TRBJ2-3
CDR3: CASSSRRTTGTDTQYF

V: TRBV5-8
J: TRBJ2-1
CDR3: CASTRTASSYNEQFF

V: TRBV12-2
J: TRBJ1-5
CDR3: CASRLAVRALLPLYSNQPQHF

V: TRBV25-1
J: TRBJ2-3
CDR3: CASRDLQSGRASDTQYF

V: TRBV12-3/TRBV12-4
J: TRBJ1-2
CDR3: CASSLSLRPHGYTF

V: TRBV7-6
J: TRBJ1-2
CDR3: CASSPGDSPAVYGYTF

V: TRBV7-2
J: TRBJ2-7
CDR3: CASSRTVYEQYF

V: TRBV14
J: TRBJ2-1
CDR3: CASSPHRSNTPYNEQFF

V: TRBV6-2/TRBV6-3
J: TRBJ2-1
CDR3: CASLRTGVYNEQFF

V: TRBV6-2/TRBV6-3
J: TRBJ2-7
CDR3: CASNQDRGTDEQYF

V: TRBV12-3/TRBV12-4
J: TRBJ1-1
CDR3: CASSRSTGAGYTEAFF

V: TRBV29-1
J: TRBJ1-4
CDR3: CSVEDRWGGGEKLFF

V: TRBV28
J: TRBJ1-5
CDR3: CASSLRVHQPQHF

V: TRBV29-1
J: TRBJ2-2
CDR3: CSVAVGLTNTGELFF

V: TRBV20-1
J: TRBJ2-2
CDR3: CSARLLQNTGELFF

V: TRBV12-3/TRBV12-4
J: TRBJ2-5
CDR3: CASSLRGSRETQYF

V: TRBV4-3
J: TRBJ2-1
CDR3: CASSYTLAGGNNEQFF

V: TRBV2
J: TRBJ2-1
CDR3: CASRMGGNSYNEQFF

V: TRBV7-3
J: TRBJ2-4
CDR3: CASSSHGPGSPAIQYF

V: TRBV4-2
J: TRBJ2-3
CDR3: CASSVSLAKDRTDTQYF

V: TRBV6-5
J: TRBJ2-7
CDR3: CASTSGTLYEQYF

V: TRBV6-5
J: TRBJ2-5
CDR3: CASSYTGTVQETQYF

V: TRBV2
J: TRBJ1-4
CDR3: CASSDSWVQEKLFF

V: TRBV29-1
J: TRBJ2-1
CDR3: CSVESRDPSSYNEQFF

V: TRBV20-1
J: TRBJ2-1
CDR3: CSGEDSSIYNEQFF

V: TRBV3-1
J: TRBJ2-3
CDR3: CASSQDRGLDTQYF

V: TRBV5-1
J: TRBJ2-7
CDR3: CASSEADEQYF

V: TRBV5-1
J: TRBJ1-1
CDR3: CASSSGTEGTEAFF

V: TRBV29-1
J: TRBJ2-1
CDR3: CSVATSGVNNEQFF

V: TRBV12-3/TRBV12-4
J: TRBJ2-5
CDR3: CASSFVSGNIETQYF

V: TRBV7-2
J: TRBJ2-1
CDR3: CASSYSGGASYEGFF

V: TRBV4-1
J: TRBJ2-2
CDR3: CASSPGESSGELFF

V: TRBV3-1
J: TRBJ1-2
CDR3: CASSQGTGGAPDGYTF

V: TRBV12-3/TRBV12-4
J: TRBJ2-1
CDR3: CASRHRQGNEQFF

V: TRBV7-2
J: TRBJ2-7
CDR3: CASSLVGPSYEQYF

V: TRBV3-1
J: TRBJ2-7
CDR3: CASSLGLGSEQYF

V: TRBV3-1
J: TRBJ2-7
CDR3: CASSQKGQASYEQYF

V: TRBV6-5
J: TRBJ2-1
CDR3: CASSYFLAGPDNEQFF

V: TRBV4-1
J: TRBJ2-7
CDR3: CASSQITGSDEQYF

V: TRBV15
J: TRBJ2-1
CDR3: CATQRTRSYNEQFF

V: TRBV20-1
J: TRBJ2-7
CDR3: CSAKTVAPEQYF

V: TRBV7-2
J: TRBJ2-2
CDR3: CASSLFPGGAGGELFF

V: TRBV5-1
J: TRBJ2-6
CDR3: CASSSEGVSGANVLTF

V: TRBV5-1
J: TRBJ1-2
CDR3: CASSSGQTDYGYTF

V: TRBV6-5
J: TRBJ1-2
CDR3: CASSYSGFDYGYTF

V: TRBV5-1
J: TRBJ2-7
CDR3: CASSLGISYEQYF